The 28 T cell receptor beta chains given below trace back to one sample, sequenced in a study of cytomegalovirus exposure and HLA in healthy donors (dated by TCRdb to 2016 to 2017). Library creation used the immunoSEQ multiplex PCR assay. For the multiplex PCR, a mixture combining 60 forward primers for TCR Vbeta segments and 13 reverse primers for TCR Jbeta segments was used. TCRdb retrieved this table from immuneACCESS and kept in-frame rearrangements only. Not all clones are present; in checked studies, unresolved V genes account for under half, and no reason is known for the remainder. A total of some 150,000 clones appear in this sample, more than 70% of them only once. The ten biggest clones cover roughly 1.4% of the sample. The sample taken for sequencing was PBMCs. The receptors shown here come from a man aged 55 to 70 in good health and CMV-seronegative.

Only one count was recorded for this clone. The chain combines TRBV7-8 with TRBJ2-5, with 7 bases lining up with TRBD2. The J call may be wrong; the DNA end is better matched by TRBJ2-7. This CDR3 is built from 13 residues. Germline CDR1 SGHVS, CDR2 FQNEAQ. The CDR3 loop is CASSRSGVYEQYF. DNA of the CDR3: TGTGCCAGCAGCAGGAGCGGGGTCTACGAGCAGTACTTC.

V is TRBV2 and J is TRBJ1-5; D might be TRBD1 (5 bases). The CDR3 loop spans 14 amino acids. V shed 3 bases and J shed 3 bases, with 9 bases lying between them. Per the germline V gene, CDR1 is SNHLY and CDR2 is FYNNEI. CDR3 nucleotides: TGTGCCAGCAGTGAGGTGACAGTCAATCAGCCCCAGCATTTT. It is translated as CASSEVTVNQPQHF.

This rearrangement joins TRBV2 to TRBJ2-5; D perhaps matches TRBD1 (6 bases). The V end was cut by 3 bases, the J end by 5 bases, with 13 bases between. Germline values: CDR1 SNHLY, CDR2 FYNNEI. This CDR3 has 14 amino acids. CDR3 sequence: CASSDSWGRETQYF. The CDR3 DNA follows: TGTGCCAGCAGTGACTCGTGGGGGCGCGAGACCCAGTACTTC.

J is TRBJ2-1 and V is TRBV29-1; 8 nucleotides line up with TRBD2. The CDR3 runs 13 residues. The ends lost 4 bases at V and 4 bases at J; junction bases unmatched: 3. The germline CDR1 and CDR2 sequences are SQVTM and ANQGSEA. CDR3 in amino acids: CSVALAVYNEQFF. CDR3 bases: TGCAGCGTTGCACTAGCGGTTTACAATGAGCAGTTCTTC.

The chain links TRBV7-9 to TRBJ2-1; 7 nucleotides agree with TRBD2. CDR3 length equals 19 residues. Unmatched junction bases numbered 12, after V lost 1 base and J lost 0 bases. The germline V gene has CDR1 SEHNR and CDR2 FQNEAQ (reference sequence). The CDR3 coding sequence is TGTGCCAGCAGCTTAGGTCGCCTAGCGGCCGCGAGCTCCTACAATGAGCAGTTCTTC. It specifies CASSLGRLAAASSYNEQFF.

V usage is TRBV4-3 and J usage is TRBJ2-5; 9 nucleotides align to TRBD2. The CDR3 extends over 21 amino acids. Unmatched junction bases numbered 21, after V lost 2 bases and J lost 2 bases. Per germline, CDR1 LGHNA and CDR2 YSLEER. CDR3 loop: CASSQSFRRRFAGGKQETQYF. DNA for the CDR3: TGCGCCAGCAGCCAATCTTTCCGTCGTCGTTTTGCGGGAGGGAAACAAGAGACCCAGTACTTC.

This chain links TRBV4-1 with TRBJ2-5, with a tentative D call TRBD2 (6 bases). The J call may be wrong; the DNA end is better matched by TRBJ2-7. CDR1 is MGHRA, CDR2 YSYEKL, per germline. This CDR3 spans 16 amino acids. CDR3 nucleotides: TGCGCCAGCAGCCCAGACGACGGGACTGTCTCCTACGAGCAGTACTTC. Protein sequence: CASSPDDGTVSYEQYF.

The sample holds one count of this clone. The CDR3 coding sequence is TGTGCCAGCTCACCGGGACAGGGAGTTGGGGAGCAGTACTTC. It codes for CASSPGQGVGEQYF. The chain joins TRBV18 to TRBJ2-7, with 9 bases lining up with TRBD1. The CDR3 is 14 residues long. V was clipped by 3 bases and J by 7 bases; unmatched bases: 7. Germline V lookup: CDR1 KGHSH, CDR2 LQKENI.

This clone was recorded a few times. Sequence at one end of the junction differs from germline and may be a read error. The V gene is TRBV11-3, the J gene TRBJ2-1, with D possibly TRBD1 on 5 matching bases. The CDR3 totals 14 residues. Germline loops: CDR1 SGHNT, CDR2 YENEEA. In nucleotides, the CDR3 is TGTGCCAGCAGCTTTGGACATTTCGACAATGAGCAGCTCTTC. This codes for CASSFGHFDNEQLF.

In its sample, this clone was seen once. This chain uses TRBV18 with TRBJ2-7; 8 bases align to TRBD1. The CDR3 covers 14 residues. The ends lost 3 bases at V and 2 bases at J; junction bases unmatched: 3. Germline CDR1 KGHSH, CDR2 LQKENI. CDR3 amino acids: CASSPRTGTYEQYF. CDR3 DNA sequence: TGTGCCAGCTCACCTCGGACAGGGACCTACGAGCAGTACTTC.

The chain carries TRBV7-8 and TRBJ2-1; D gene unclear. V lost 2 bases, J lost 6 bases, and 11 bases lay in between. The CDR3 is made up of 14 amino acids. Germline V gene sequence: CDR1 SGHVS, CDR2 FQNEAQ. For the CDR3, the DNA is TGTGCCAGCAGCTTAATCGGTTACCGCAATGAGCAGTTCTTC. Translation: CASSLIGYRNEQFF. Filled out from reference TRBV7-8 and TRBJ2-1, the complete variable domain reads GAGVSQSPRYKVAKRGQDVALRCDPISGHVSLFWYQQALGQGPEFLTYFQNEAQLDKSGLPSDRFFAERPEGSVSTLKIQRTQQEDSAVYLCASSLIGYRNEQFFGPGTRLTVL.

The V call is TRBV29-1, the J call TRBJ2-5; D perhaps matches TRBD2 (6 bases). The CDR3 covers 13 residues. Germline V gene sequence: CDR1 SQVTM, CDR2 ANQGSEA. The V and J ends lost 5 bases and 2 bases respectively, with 12 bases between them. CDR3 protein: CSVTAGNQETQYF. The CDR3 DNA sequence: TGCAGCGTTACGGCGGGGAATCAAGAGACCCAGTACTTC.

The chain uses TRBV29-1 and TRBJ1-1, with D tentatively TRBD1 (6 bases). Germline assignment: CDR1 SQVTM and CDR2 ANQGSEA. The CDR3 spans 13 residues. V was cut by 7 bases and J by 0 bases, with 12 bases left in between. The CDR3 bases are TGCAGCGGGGCTGGACAGATGAACACTGAAGCTTTCTTT. Residues: CSGAGQMNTEAFF.

This sequence joins TRBV30 and TRBJ2-5; D not certain. Germline CDR1 GTSNPN, CDR2 SVGIG (reference sequence). The CDR3 totals 12 residues. The V and J ends lost 3 bases and 3 bases respectively, with 8 bases between them. The CDR3 region has the DNA TGTGCCTGGAGCAGAACTAAAGAGACCCAGTACTTC. Protein product: CAWSRTKETQYF.

The V and J genes are TRBV10-1 and TRBJ2-3, with 8 bases fitting TRBD1. Germline V gene data show CDR1 as WNHNN and CDR2 as SYGVQD (reference sequence). V lost 6 bases to trimming and J lost 4 bases; unmatched junction nucleotides: 3. The length of the CDR3 is 13 residues. The CDR3 region is CASRAQGADTQYF. CDR3 bases: TGCGCCAGCAGGGCACAGGGGGCAGATACGCAGTATTTT.

The chain carries TRBV10-1 and TRBJ1-2; D remains ambiguous. CDR3 length equals 12 residues. In germline, CDR1 is WNHNN, CDR2 SYGVQD (reference sequence). Trimming shortened V by 2 bases and J by 4 bases, and 5 bases separated the two germline ends. This CDR3 reads CASSEEIYGYTF. The CDR3 nucleotides are TGCGCCAGCAGTGAGGAGATCTATGGCTACACCTTC.

The sample holds one count of this clone. V gene TRBV7-7 combines with J gene TRBJ2-1; 9 nucleotides line up with TRBD2. Per the germline V gene, CDR1 is SSHAT and CDR2 is FNYEAQ (reference sequence). After removal of 2 bases from V and 4 bases from J, the junction contained 12 bases not matched to a gene. This CDR3 has 18 amino acids. CDR3 in DNA: TGTGCCAGCAGCTTACGGGCGGGGGGGCCGCTGGGATACAATGAGCAGTTCTTC. Translated, it gives CASSLRAGGPLGYNEQFF.

The chain links TRBV6-5 to TRBJ1-1, with TRBD1 matching 7 bases. This CDR3 is built from 14 residues. Germline V gives CDR1 MNHEY, CDR2 SVGAGI. V was clipped by 3 bases and J by 3 bases; unmatched bases: 4. This CDR3 reads CASSYYRGDTEAFF. The DNA of the CDR3 is TGTGCCAGCAGTTATTACAGGGGCGACACTGAAGCTTTCTTT.

A remark on this clone: A read error may produce the germline difference seen at one junction end. The chain couples TRBV7-9 to TRBJ2-1, with 12 bases that match TRBD1. Looked up from germline, CDR1 is SEHNR and CDR2 is FQNEAQ (reference sequence). This CDR3 has 16 residues. The CDR3 region is CSSSFRDRGLYNEQFF. CDR3 DNA: TGTTCCAGCAGCTTCCGGGACAGGGGGCTCTACAATGAGCAGTTCTTC. The full variable domain, completed using reference TRBV7-9 and TRBJ2-1, is DTGVSQNPRHKITKRGQNVTFRCDPISEHNRLYWYRQTLGQGPEFLTYFQNEAQLEKSRLLSDRFSAERPKGSFSTLEIQRTEQGDSAMYLCSSSFRDRGLYNEQFFGPGTRLTVL.

The V and J genes are TRBV19 and TRBJ2-6, with 7 bases identical to TRBD1. The CDR3 is 14 amino acids. With V trimmed by 8 bases and J by 2 bases, 3 bases remained unmatched. Germline lookup yields CDR1 LNHDA and CDR2 SQIVND (reference sequence). CDR3 nucleotide sequence: TGTGCCAGTGGGCAGGGGGCTGGGGCCAACGTCCTGACTTTC. Its translation is CASGQGAGANVLTF.

For the CDR3, the DNA is TGTGCCAGTAGTATAGTCTATTCAGGGGGCAACTATGGCTACACCTTC. This translates into CASSIVYSGGNYGYTF. This chain connects TRBV19 to TRBJ1-2; TRBD1 aligns across 8 bases. This CDR3 is 16 amino acids long. V gave up 1 base and J gave up 2 bases; unmatched junction bases: 6. Germline V gene data show CDR1 as LNHDA and CDR2 as SQIVND (reference sequence).

The V gene is TRBV5-1, the J gene TRBJ2-7; D might be TRBD2 (6 bases). The CDR3 length is 14 residues. The germline V and J ends were trimmed by 2 bases and 2 bases, with 11 bases remaining between them. Per germline, CDR1 SGHRS and CDR2 YFSETQ. CDR3 loop: CASSFSGGTYEQYF. The DNA of the CDR3 is TGCGCCAGCAGCTTTAGTGGAGGGACCTACGAGCAGTACTTC.

The gene calls are TRBV5-1 and TRBJ2-7, with D perhaps TRBD2 (6 bases). With 2 bases removed from V and 0 bases from J, the gap between germline ends came to 9 bases. The CDR3 loop spans 14 amino acids. Germline CDR1 and CDR2: SGHRS and YFSETQ. In DNA, the CDR3 is TGCGCCAGCAGCTTCGGGGGTCGCTCCTACGAGCAGTACTTC. Translation: CASSFGGRSYEQYF.

This rearrangement joins TRBV12-5 to TRBJ2-3, with TRBD1 identical over 7 bases. Germline CDR1 and CDR2: LGHNT and FRNRAP. Trimming took 1 base from V and 2 from J; bases not matched to a gene: 24. This CDR3 is 22 amino acids long. The CDR3 loop reads CASGLATGGQRSTPSPTDTQYF. CDR3 in DNA: TGTGCTAGTGGTTTGGCCACTGGGGGACAGAGAAGTACCCCCTCACCCACAGATACGCAGTATTTT. Full variable domain (rest looked up from reference TRBV12-5 and TRBJ2-3): DARVTQTPRHKVTEMGQEVTMRCQPILGHNTVFWYRQTMMQGLELLAYFRNRAPLDDSGMPKDRFSAEMPDATLATLKIQPSEPRDSAVYFCASGLATGGQRSTPSPTDTQYFGPGTRLTVL.

The chain combines TRBV30 with TRBJ1-2; the D gene is possibly TRBD1 (5 bases). This CDR3 is built from 14 residues. CDR1 is GTSNPN and CDR2 is SVGIG in the germline V gene (reference sequence). V lost 0 bases and J lost 4, with 12 bases in between. This CDR3 reads CAWSVQVLPYGYTF. The CDR3 DNA is TGTGCCTGGAGTGTACAGGTGTTACCCTATGGCTACACCTTC.

This rearrangement joins TRBV6-5 to TRBJ2-3; TRBD1 is a possible D gene (6 bases). V lost 2 bases and J 10 bases, leaving 16 bases between the germline ends. The CDR3 consists of 14 residues. The germline V gene has CDR1 MNHEY and CDR2 SVGAGI. CDR3 amino acids: CASSYQGYSDAQYF. Written as DNA, the CDR3 is TGTGCCAGCAGTTACCAGGGGTATAGTGATGCGCAGTATTTT.

The genes are TRBV14 and TRBJ2-2; tentatively, D is TRBD1 (5 bases). Germline V gene sequence: CDR1 SGHDN, CDR2 FVKESK. This CDR3 comprises 16 residues. The V end was cut by 2 bases, the J end by 0 bases, with 10 bases between. CDR3 sequence reads: CASSQIRGTNTGELFF. CDR3 nucleotides: TGTGCCAGCAGCCAAATTAGGGGAACGAACACCGGGGAGCTGTTTTTT.

V is TRBV11-3 and J is TRBJ2-2; a weak D match, TRBD2 (5 bases). CDR1 and CDR2 from the germline V gene are SGHNT and YENEEA. Trimming stripped 5 bases from V and 5 bases from J, with 9 bases between. The CDR3 sequence is 13 residues long. This CDR3 is CASSEGGTGELFF. CDR3 nucleotides: TGTGCCAGCAGCGAGGGTGGGACCGGGGAGCTGTTTTTT.